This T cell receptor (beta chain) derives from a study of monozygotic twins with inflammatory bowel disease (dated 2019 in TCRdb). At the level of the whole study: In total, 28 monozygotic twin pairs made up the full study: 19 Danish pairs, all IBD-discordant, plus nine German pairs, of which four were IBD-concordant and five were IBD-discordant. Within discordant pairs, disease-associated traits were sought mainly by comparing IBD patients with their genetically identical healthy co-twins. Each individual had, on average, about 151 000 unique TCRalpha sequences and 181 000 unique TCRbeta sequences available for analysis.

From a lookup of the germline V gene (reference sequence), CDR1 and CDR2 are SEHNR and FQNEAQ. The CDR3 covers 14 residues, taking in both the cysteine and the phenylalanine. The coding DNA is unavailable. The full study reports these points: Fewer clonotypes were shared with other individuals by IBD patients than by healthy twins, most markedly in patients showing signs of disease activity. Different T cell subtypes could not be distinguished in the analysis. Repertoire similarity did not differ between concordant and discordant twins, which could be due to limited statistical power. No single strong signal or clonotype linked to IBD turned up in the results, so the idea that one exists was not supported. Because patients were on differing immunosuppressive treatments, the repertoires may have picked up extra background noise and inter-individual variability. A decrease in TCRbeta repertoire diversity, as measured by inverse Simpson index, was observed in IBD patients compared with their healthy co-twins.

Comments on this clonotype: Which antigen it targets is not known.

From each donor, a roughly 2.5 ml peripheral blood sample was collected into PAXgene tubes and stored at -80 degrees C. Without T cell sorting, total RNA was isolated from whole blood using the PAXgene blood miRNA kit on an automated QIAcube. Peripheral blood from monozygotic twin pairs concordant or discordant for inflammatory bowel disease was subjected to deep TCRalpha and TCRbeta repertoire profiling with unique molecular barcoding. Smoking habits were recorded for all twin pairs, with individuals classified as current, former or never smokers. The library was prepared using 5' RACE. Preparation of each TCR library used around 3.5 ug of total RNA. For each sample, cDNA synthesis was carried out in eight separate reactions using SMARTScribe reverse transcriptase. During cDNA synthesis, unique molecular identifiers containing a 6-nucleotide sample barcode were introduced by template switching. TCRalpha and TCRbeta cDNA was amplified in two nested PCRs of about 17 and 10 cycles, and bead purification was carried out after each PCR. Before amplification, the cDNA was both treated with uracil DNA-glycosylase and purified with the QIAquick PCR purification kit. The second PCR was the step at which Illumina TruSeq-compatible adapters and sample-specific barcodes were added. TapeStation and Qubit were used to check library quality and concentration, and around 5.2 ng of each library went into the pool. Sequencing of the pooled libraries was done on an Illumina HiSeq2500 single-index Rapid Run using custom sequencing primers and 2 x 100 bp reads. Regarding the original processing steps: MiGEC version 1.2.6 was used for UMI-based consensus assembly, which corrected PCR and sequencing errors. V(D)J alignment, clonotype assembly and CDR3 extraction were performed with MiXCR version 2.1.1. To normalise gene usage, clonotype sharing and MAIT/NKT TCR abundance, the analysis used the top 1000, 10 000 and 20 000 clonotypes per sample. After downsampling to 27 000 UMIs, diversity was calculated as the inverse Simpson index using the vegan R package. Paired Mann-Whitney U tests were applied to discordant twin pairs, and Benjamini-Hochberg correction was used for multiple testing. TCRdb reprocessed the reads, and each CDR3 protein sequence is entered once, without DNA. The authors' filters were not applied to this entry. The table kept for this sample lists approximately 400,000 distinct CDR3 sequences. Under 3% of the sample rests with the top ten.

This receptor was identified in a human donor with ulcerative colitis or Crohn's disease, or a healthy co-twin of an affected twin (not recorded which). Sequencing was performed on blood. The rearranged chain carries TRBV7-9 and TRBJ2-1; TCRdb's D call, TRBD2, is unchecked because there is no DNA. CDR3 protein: CASSAPGPADEQFF. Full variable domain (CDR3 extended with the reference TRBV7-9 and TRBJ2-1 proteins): DTGVSQNPRHKITKRGQNVTFRCDPISEHNRLYWYRQTLGQGPEFLTYFQNEAQLEKSRLLSDRFSAERPKGSFSTLEIQRTEQGDSAMYLCASSAPGPADEQFFGPGTRLTVL.